The 19 T cell receptor beta chains presented below share a single source sample, sequenced in a study of blood T cells in healthy people across ages (dated by TCRdb to about 2015). The library was generated by 5' RACE. These reads were obtained on an Illumina HiSeq 2500. A second PCR of about 6 to 12 cycles was performed with a sample-barcoded 5' primer and a J-beta primer mix. The public reads were reprocessed in TCRdb via fastp at Q25 and MiXCR, keeping in-frame beta chains. Every CDR3 protein is listed once, alongside the most common genes and DNA of its rows. This sample is represented by 650,000 to 1,000,000 distinct CDR3 sequences; more than 35% of them were singletons. The top ten constitute 15% to 20% of the sample. Sequencing input: blood. All receptors come from an elderly man in good health.

This clonotype showed up just once. The rearrangement uses TRBV27 and TRBJ2-5, with D perhaps assigned TRBD1 or TRBD2 (5 bases each). The J call is uncertain, as TRBJ2-7 better fits the DNA end. Germline values: CDR1 MNHEY, CDR2 SMNVEV (reference sequence). The CDR3 has 13 residues. This chain's CDR3 is CASSPGRLGEQYF. The DNA of the CDR3 is TGTGCCAGCAGTCCGGGGCGGTTGGGCGAGCAGTACTTC.

The chain employs TRBV21-1 and TRBJ2-5; the D call of TRBD2 is as the table states it, not checked on the DNA. TRBV21-1 is a documented pseudogene. This CDR3 has 19 amino acids. The CDR3, as DNA: TGTGCCAGCAGCAAACGCCGGCCATTTTGGCGGGAGAGGCAAGAGACCCAGTACTTC. This sequence encodes CASSKRRPFWRERQETQYF.

This chain uses TRBV18 with TRBJ2-7; D unclear. Per the germline V gene, CDR1 is KGHSH and CDR2 is LQKENI. The CDR3 has 10 amino acids. V was cut by 4 bases and J by 5 bases, with 3 bases left in between. This CDR3 is CASSRNEQYF. The CDR3, as DNA: TGTGCCAGCTCACGAAACGAGCAGTACTTC.

J is TRBJ2-1 and V is TRBV24-1; 8 nucleotides align to TRBD2. Trimming cost V 1 base and J 1 base; bases outside gene matches: 14. This CDR3 has 20 residues. Per germline, CDR1 KGHDR and CDR2 SFDVKD. The DNA of the CDR3 is TGTGCCACCAGTGATTTCCCAGGGGCTACTCGCGGGGGGTCCTACAATGAGCAGTTCTTC. Protein: CATSDFPGATRGGSYNEQFF.

The chain combines TRBV20-1 with TRBJ2-1, with D possibly TRBD2 on 5 matching bases. There are 12 residues in the CDR3. V shed 3 bases and J shed 7 bases, with 10 bases lying between them. The germline V gene has CDR1 DFQATT and CDR2 SNEGSKA (reference sequence). CDR3 sequence (DNA): TGCAGTGCTAGCGGGGATCATAATGAGCAGTTCTTC. Protein product: CSASGDHNEQFF.

The chain recombines TRBV5-5 with TRBJ2-3, with 7 nucleotides matching TRBD2. Germline V gene data show CDR1 as SGHKS and CDR2 as YYEKEE (reference sequence). This CDR3 is built from 15 residues. V shed 1 base, J shed 5 bases, and the junction held 7 bases outside the gene matches. The CDR3 protein is CASSLWGRAEDTQYF. DNA of the CDR3: TGTGCCAGCAGCTTGTGGGGGAGGGCCGAAGATACGCAGTATTTT.

The CDR3 DNA sequence: TGTGCCAGCGTGACAGGGGGAATTGGCGGCTACACCTTC. Protein product: CASVTGGIGGYTF. The rearrangement links TRBV6-2 or TRBV6-3 to TRBJ1-2; 9 bases fit TRBD1. The J segment lost 8 bases and the V segment lost 8 bases, leaving 9 bases of the junction unmatched. This CDR3 spans 13 amino acids. The germline gives CDR1 MNHEY, CDR2 SVGEGT.

This clonotype has just a few counts. This chain uses TRBV12-3 or TRBV12-4 with TRBJ1-4; D perhaps matches TRBD1 (6 bases). This CDR3 spans 14 amino acids. V lost 2 bases, J lost 5 bases, and 9 bases lay in between. CDR3 protein: CASSLRQDNEKLFF. CDR3 nucleotide sequence: TGTGCCAGCAGTTTAAGACAGGACAATGAAAAACTGTTTTTT.

The CDR3 nucleotides are TGCAGCTTCAGCGGGACCGACTTCAATGAGCAGTTCTTC. Encoded protein: CSFSGTDFNEQFF. The chain recombines TRBV29-1 with TRBJ2-1; 7 bases match TRBD2. Germline V gene data show CDR1 as SQVTM and CDR2 as ANQGSEA. Trimming removed 8 bases from V and 6 bases from J; junction bases left unmatched: 10. The CDR3 loop spans 13 amino acids.

Turning to this clonotype: A single base separates this from a much larger clone, so it may be a read error. This chain connects TRBV20-1 to TRBJ2-1, with 7 bases fitting TRBD2. This CDR3 is built from 15 residues. Trimming cost V 3 bases and J 3 bases; bases outside gene matches: 8. Germline CDR1 DFQATT, CDR2 SNEGSKA (reference sequence). The chain's CDR3 is CSASFVGGDYNEQFF. The CDR3 region has the DNA TGCAGTGCTAGTTTCGTGGGAGGGGACTACAATGAGCAGTTCTTC.

The CDR3 DNA follows: TGTGCCAGCAGGGGAGCGGGAGGGCCTAGCAATGAGCAGTTCTTC. It codes for CASRGAGGPSNEQFF. This rearrangement joins TRBV28 to TRBJ2-1, with TRBD2 matching over 10 bases. V was clipped by 6 bases and J by 6 bases; unmatched bases: 8. CDR1 and CDR2 from the germline V gene are MDHEN and SYDVKM. The CDR3 is made up of 15 amino acids.

This clonotype was counted only a few times. The chain combines TRBV29-1 with TRBJ2-1; D is ambiguous. Between the trimmed V and J ends, which lost 3 bases and 0 bases, there was a span of 15 bases. The CDR3 runs to 16 residues. Germline V lookup: CDR1 SQVTM, CDR2 ANQGSEA. The CDR3 DNA sequence: TGCAGCGTTGATTATAAGGGTAAGAGCTCCTACAATGAGCAGTTCTTC. It specifies CSVDYKGKSSYNEQFF.

This sequence joins TRBV5-1 and TRBJ2-1, with D maybe TRBD2 (5 bases). The CDR3 has 17 residues. Germline V gene sequence: CDR1 SGHRS, CDR2 YFSETQ. The V end lost 0 bases, the J end lost 0 bases, and 13 bases lay between the germline ends. The CDR3 sequence is CASSLGISGSSYNEQFF. CDR3 coding DNA: TGCGCCAGCAGCTTGGGGATTAGTGGGAGCTCCTACAATGAGCAGTTCTTC.

This clonotype was found a few times. The chain has TRBV30 and TRBJ2-7; D may be TRBD1 or TRBD2 (5 bases each). The V gene lost 3 bases and the J gene lost 9 bases, with 18 bases spanning the gap. Germline CDR1 reads GTSNPN; CDR2 reads SVGIG (reference sequence). The CDR3 extends over 13 amino acids. CDR3 coding DNA: TGTGCCTGGAGGGGGACGTATTCCGACGGGCAGTACTTC. It specifies CAWRGTYSDGQYF. Complete variable domain (other parts from reference TRBV30 and TRBJ2-7): SQTIHQWPATLVQPVGSPLSLECTVEGTSNPNLYWYRQAAGRGLQLLFYSVGIGQISSEVPQNLSASRPQDRQFILSSKKLLLSDSGFYLCAWRGTYSDGQYFGPGTRLTVT.

The V and J genes are TRBV20-1 and TRBJ2-7; perhaps TRBD1 as D (6 bases). Between the trimmed V and J ends, which lost 3 bases and 3 bases, there was a span of 12 bases. The CDR3 has 13 amino acids. Germline V gene lookup returns CDR1 DFQATT and CDR2 SNEGSKA (reference sequence). This chain's CDR3 is CSARPLDSYEQYF. Here the CDR3 DNA reads TGCAGTGCTAGGCCCTTGGACAGCTACGAGCAGTACTTC.

This clonotype has just a few counts. The chain uses TRBV20-1 and TRBJ2-4, with unresolved D. There are 14 residues in the CDR3. The V gene lost 5 bases and the J gene lost 0 bases, with 11 bases spanning the gap. Germline-derived CDR1 and CDR2 are DFQATT and SNEGSKA (reference sequence). CDR3 sequence reads: CSALPPVAKNIQYF. CDR3 in DNA: TGCAGTGCTTTGCCCCCGGTAGCCAAAAACATTCAGTACTTC.

Remarks on this clonotype: Germline is not matched at one junction end, which may reflect a read error. The gene calls are TRBV5-1 and TRBJ2-5, with 9 bases fitting TRBD2. Germline loops: CDR1 SGHRS, CDR2 YFSETQ. The CDR3 is made up of 16 amino acids. CDR3 sequence (DNA): TGCGCCAGCAACTTGGTTCTAGCGGGAAGAGTGGGGACCCAGTACTTC. Protein: CASNLVLAGRVGTQYF.

To note about this clonotype: Compared with germline, one end of the junction differs, possibly owing to a read error. This chain connects TRBV7-2 to TRBJ2-2; D not resolved. Germline V CDR1 and CDR2: SGHTA, FQGNSA. The CDR3 contains 15 residues. CDR3 DNA sequence: TGTGCCGGCAGCTTAATTGGCGGAGTCACCGGGGAGCTGTTTTTT. Protein product: CAGSLIGGVTGELFF.

The chain couples TRBV18 to TRBJ2-7; D is unresolved. V lost 2 bases and J 0 bases, leaving 11 bases between the germline ends. This CDR3 is 15 amino acids long. Germline V gene lookup returns CDR1 KGHSH and CDR2 LQKENI. The DNA for the CDR3 is TGTGCCAGCTCACCATACGGAGATAGCTCCTACGAGCAGTACTTC. It yields the protein CASSPYGDSSYEQYF.